The 23 T cell receptor beta chains below all came from one sample that was sequenced in a study of cytomegalovirus exposure and HLA in healthy donors. Clones were read by immunoSEQ multiplex PCR, and TCRdb kept only the in-frame ones, dropping some. The table includes fewer than 90,000 clones, 84% detected once. Input material: PBMCs. The receptors come from a woman between 18 and 29 years old in good health and CMV-seropositive.

The J gene is TRBJ2-1, the V gene TRBV4-3; D is perhaps TRBD2 (5 bases). Between the trimmed V and J ends, which lost 0 bases and 6 bases, there was a span of 18 bases. This CDR3 is 17 amino acids long. Germline CDR1 and CDR2: LGHNA and YSLEER. The CDR3 DNA reads TGCGCCAGCAGCCAAGAGGTAGCGAGTACACGGGTCAATGAGCAGTTCTTC. This sequence encodes CASSQEVASTRVNEQFF.

The rearrangement joins TRBV19 to TRBJ2-2; 8 nucleotides line up with TRBD1. This CDR3 spans 15 amino acids. With V trimmed by 4 bases and J by 7 bases, 8 bases remained unmatched. Germline CDR1 is LNHDA and CDR2 is SQIVND (reference sequence). The CDR3: CASSKRTGRFGELFF. The CDR3 coding sequence is TGTGCCAGTAGTAAAAGGACAGGGCGGTTCGGGGAGCTGTTTTTT.

In its sample, this clone was seen a few times. This chain joins TRBV4-2 and TRBJ1-6, with a weak D call TRBD1 (6 bases). The CDR3 is 16 amino acids. Germline-derived CDR1 and CDR2 are LGHNA and YNFKEQ. Trimming removed 0 bases at V and 8 bases at J, with 14 bases between. The CDR3 protein is CASSQENTQGDSPLHF. CDR3 DNA sequence: TGTGCCAGCAGCCAAGAAAATACACAGGGTGATTCACCCCTCCACTTT.

The J gene is TRBJ1-6, the V gene TRBV11-2, with D uncertain. Germline V gene lookup returns CDR1 SGHAT and CDR2 FQNNGV. CDR3 length equals 15 residues. With 5 bases removed from V and 8 bases from J, the gap between germline ends came to 16 bases. CDR3: CASSPQAGADSPLHF. The CDR3 DNA reads as TGTGCCAGCAGCCCTCAGGCGGGTGCTGATTCACCCCTCCACTTT.

The CDR3 DNA follows: TGCGCCAGCAGTCCCCGGGCGGGTAGCGCATCCTACGAGCAGTACTTC. This codes for CASSPRAGSASYEQYF. The chain combines TRBV4-1 with TRBJ2-7; maybe TRBD2 (5 bases). V was cut by 6 bases and J by 1 base, with 19 bases left in between. Germline lookup yields CDR1 MGHRA and CDR2 YSYEKL. The CDR3 totals 16 residues.

The chain carries TRBV30 and TRBJ1-4; D call uncertain. Trimming cost V 2 bases and J 0 bases, with 10 bases left between them. CDR3 length equals 15 residues. The germline V gene encodes CDR1 GTSNPN and CDR2 SVGIG (reference sequence). CDR3 nucleotides: TGTGCCTGGAGTCGGCAGGTCCCAACTAATGAAAAACTGTTTTTT. This sequence encodes CAWSRQVPTNEKLFF.

CDR3 bases: TGTGCCACATCCGGGACAGGGTCTCGGGAGACCCAGTACTTC. It translates to CATSGTGSRETQYF. J is TRBJ2-5 and V is TRBV28; 9 bases are shared with TRBD1. With 10 bases clipped from V and 5 bases from J, the junction kept 11 bases outside the gene matches. Germline CDR1 and CDR2: MDHEN and SYDVKM. This CDR3 has 14 residues.

The chain is built from TRBV6-1 and TRBJ2-1; TRBD2 matches 12 bases. The CDR3 is made up of 17 amino acids. Germline assignment: CDR1 MNHNS and CDR2 SASEGT. V shed 0 bases, J shed 10 bases, and the junction held 10 bases outside the gene matches. The CDR3 is CASSEALLAGGPREQFF. CDR3 DNA sequence: TGTGCCAGCAGTGAAGCGCTTCTAGCGGGGGGGCCAAGGGAGCAGTTCTTC.

The chain combines TRBV9 with TRBJ1-1, with 9 bases identical to TRBD1. The CDR3 loop spans 14 amino acids. The V segment lost 3 bases and the J segment 2 bases; nucleotides outside the gene matches: 2. CDR1 is SGDLS and CDR2 is YYNGEE in the germline V gene. CDR3 coding DNA: TGTGCCAGCAGCGCGACAGGGGGTAACACTGAAGCTTTCTTT. Translated: CASSATGGNTEAFF.

This chain connects TRBV4-2 to TRBJ2-1, with 9 nucleotides matching TRBD2. This CDR3 comprises 14 residues. Germline V gene data show CDR1 as LGHNA and CDR2 as YNFKEQ. Trimming removed 3 bases from V and 3 bases from J; junction bases left unmatched: 0. For the CDR3, the DNA is TGTGCCAGCAGCCAGCGGGGGGGCTACAATGAGCAGTTCTTC. Its translation: CASSQRGGYNEQFF.

This chain uses TRBV11-2 with TRBJ2-7; 11 bases align to TRBD2. The ends lost 6 bases at V and 3 bases at J; junction bases unmatched: 4. This CDR3 has 14 residues. Germline CDR1 reads SGHAT; CDR2 reads FQNNGV. CDR3 coding DNA: TGTGCCAGCAGTCTAGCGGGGGGCGTCTACGAGCAGTACTTC. Its protein is CASSLAGGVYEQYF.

The chain carries TRBV28 and TRBJ1-4; 7 bases match TRBD1. The CDR3 runs to 18 residues. Germline CDR1 MDHEN, CDR2 SYDVKM. V lost 4 bases, J lost 2 bases, and 13 bases stayed unmatched. The CDR3 is CASSSVRVGGITNEKLFF. The CDR3 bases are TGTGCCAGCAGTTCCGTGAGGGTAGGGGGCATCACTAATGAAAAACTGTTTTTT.

The rearrangement links TRBV5-4 to TRBJ2-3; D is perhaps TRBD2 (6 bases). This CDR3 has 14 residues. In germline, CDR1 is SGHNT, CDR2 YYREEE (reference sequence). V was cut by 4 bases and J by 4 bases, with 13 bases left in between. The DNA for the CDR3 is TGTGCCAGCAGCCCGGACGCGGGGTCAGATACGCAGTATTTT. It is translated as CASSPDAGSDTQYF.

The CDR3 coding sequence is TGTGCCAGCAGCTTCCAGCGGGGGGCCCCCTACGAGCAGTACTTC. This gives the protein CASSFQRGAPYEQYF. This sequence joins TRBV7-2 and TRBJ2-7, with 9 bases identical to TRBD2. Germline CDR1 and CDR2: SGHTA and FQGNSA. With 3 bases clipped from V and 2 bases from J, the junction kept 5 bases outside the gene matches. The CDR3 length is 15 residues.

This clone appeared once. The chain is built from TRBV29-1 and TRBJ2-5; 8 bases align to TRBD1. CDR1 SQVTM and CDR2 ANQGSEA come from the germline V gene. The CDR3 is 14 residues long. V lost 0 bases and J lost 3; bases outside the gene matches: 3. DNA of the CDR3: TGCAGCGTTGAAGACTGGACAGGGAAAGAGACCCAGTACTTC. Translation gives CSVEDWTGKETQYF.

The rearrangement uses TRBV10-2 and TRBJ2-7, with 10 bases fitting TRBD2. V lost 9 bases, J lost 3 bases, and 11 bases stayed unmatched. There are 15 residues in the CDR3. Germline V gene lookup returns CDR1 WSHSY and CDR2 SAAADI. The CDR3 nucleotides read TGCGCCAGTCTTCCCGAGCGGGGGGGCCTCTACGAGCAGTACTTC. As protein: CASLPERGGLYEQYF.

The V call is TRBV7-2, the J call TRBJ1-2; no clear D gene. Germline V CDR1 and CDR2: SGHTA, FQGNSA. The CDR3 spans 15 residues. Trimming removed 0 bases from V and 2 bases from J, with 10 bases in between. The CDR3 here is CASSLAFAGNYGYTF. The CDR3 nucleotides are TGTGCCAGCAGCTTAGCGTTCGCGGGAAACTATGGCTACACCTTC.

In DNA form, the CDR3 reads TGTGCCACCAGCACGGAACAGGAAGAGACCCAGTACTTC. Encoded protein: CATSTEQEETQYF. The V gene is TRBV15, the J gene TRBJ2-5; weak D call: TRBD1 (5 bases). V was cut by 4 bases and J by 3 bases, with 9 bases left in between. Germline V lookup: CDR1 LNHNV, CDR2 YYDKDF (reference sequence). The CDR3 consists of 13 residues.

In this sample, this clone turned up once. J is TRBJ1-2 and V is TRBV11-3, with TRBD1 identical over 9 bases. This CDR3 is built from 19 residues. V gave up 3 bases and J gave up 2 bases; unmatched junction bases: 16. From germline, CDR1 is SGHNT and CDR2 YENEEA. The CDR3 here is CASSFSKGTGTQTNYGYTF. The CDR3 coding sequence is TGTGCCAGCAGCTTCTCAAAAGGGACAGGGACCCAAACAAACTATGGCTACACCTTC.

This chain joins TRBV19 and TRBJ2-3; 13 bases fit TRBD2. V shed 3 bases and J 2 bases; nucleotides not matched to a gene: 2. In germline, CDR1 is LNHDA, CDR2 SQIVND (reference sequence). The CDR3 has 16 residues. CDR3 in DNA: TGTGCCAGTAGTATGGGACTAGCGGGGCACACAGATACGCAGTATTTT. Its translation: CASSMGLAGHTDTQYF.

The V gene is TRBV7-8, the J gene TRBJ2-3, with TRBD2 matching over 7 bases. V shed 4 bases, J shed 4 bases, and the junction held 8 bases outside the gene matches. The CDR3 is 15 residues long. CDR1 is SGHVS, CDR2 FQNEAQ, per germline. CDR3 sequence reads: CASSSLAEGSDTQYF. DNA of the CDR3: TGTGCCAGCAGCTCCCTAGCGGAGGGGTCAGATACGCAGTATTTT.

The chain uses TRBV7-3 and TRBJ2-2; 10 bases map to TRBD1. The V gene's germline CDR1 is SGHTA and CDR2 FQGTGA. The CDR3 spans 17 residues. Unmatched junction bases numbered 5, after V lost 1 base and J lost 3 bases. The CDR3 bases are TGTGCCAGCAGCTTAAAGGCGGGGACAGGGGACACCGGGGAGCTGTTTTTT. Residues: CASSLKAGTGDTGELFF.

This chain uses TRBV28 with TRBJ2-7, with D maybe TRBD1 (5 bases). Trimming took off 7 bases at V and 4 bases at J, with 17 bases between the two ends. The CDR3 extends over 14 amino acids. Germline values: CDR1 MDHEN, CDR2 SYDVKM. CDR3 protein: CASNRPQGSYEQYF. The CDR3 DNA is TGTGCCAGCAATAGACCCCAGGGTTCGTACGAGCAGTACTTC.